These 24 T cell receptor beta chains were all obtained from the same sample, sequenced in a study of T cell repertoires in cytomegalovirus infection. A single record per CDR3 protein comes from TCRdb applying MiXCR to the reads. Among roughly 500,000 distinct CDR3 sequences listed, roughly a third were seen once. For these TCRs, the target antigens are not known. Material: cultured PBMCs, obtained from culture after CMV antigen stimulation. The receptors originated from a human donor in good health (CMV status not recorded). Some clones in this sample may be carry-over from other donors' samples.

The rearrangement links TRBV5-5 to TRBJ1-4; TRBD1 might be the D (6 bases). The germline V gene has CDR1 SGHKS and CDR2 YYEKEE (reference sequence). The CDR3 is 15 residues long. With 4 bases removed from V and 7 bases from J, the gap between germline ends came to 17 bases. CDR3 sequence reads: CASSLLRGGVEKLFF. In DNA form, the CDR3 reads TGTGCCAGCAGCCTCCTCAGGGGAGGTGTTGAAAAACTGTTTTTT. Filled out from reference TRBV5-5 and TRBJ1-4, the complete variable domain reads DAGVTQSPTHLIKTRGQQVTLRCSPISGHKSVSWYQQVLGQGPQFIFQYYEKEERGRGNFPDRFSARQFPNYSSELNVNALLLGDSALYLCASSLLRGGVEKLFFGSGTQLSVL.

This chain uses TRBV6-5 with TRBJ1-3; perhaps TRBD1 as D (6 bases). Trimming removed 10 bases from V and 0 bases from J, with 16 bases in between. The CDR3 has 15 amino acids. Germline V gene lookup returns CDR1 MNHEY and CDR2 SVGAGI. CDR3 nucleotide sequence: TGTGCCACCCATGCTGTCAGGGGCTCTGGAAACACCATATATTTT. It specifies CATHAVRGSGNTIYF.

The rearrangement joins TRBV11-2 to TRBJ2-1, with TRBD2 matching 8 bases. The germline V gene has CDR1 SGHAT and CDR2 FQNNGV. With V trimmed by 0 bases and J by 10 bases, 11 bases remained unmatched. There are 16 residues in the CDR3. The CDR3 DNA reads TGTGCCAGCAGCTTAGATATGAGACTAGCGAGGGACGAGCAGTTCTTC. It translates to CASSLDMRLARDEQFF.

The rearrangement uses TRBV7-3 and TRBJ2-1; D unclear. The germline V gene encodes CDR1 SGHTA and CDR2 FQGTGA. Trimming left V 2 bases short and J 10 bases short, with 15 bases between. The length of the CDR3 is 14 residues. In DNA, the CDR3 is TGTGCCAGCAGCTTAGATTCTGGCTTCCGAGAGCAGTTCTTC. Translating it yields CASSLDSGFREQFF.

The chain combines TRBV20-1 with TRBJ2-1; D not resolved. This CDR3 region has 14 residues. Trimming took 3 bases from V and 8 from J, leaving 17 bases between them. Germline CDR1 and CDR2: DFQATT and SNEGSKA (reference sequence). The CDR3: CSASPTGLFHEQFF. As DNA, the CDR3 is TGCAGTGCTAGTCCCACCGGCCTGTTTCATGAGCAGTTCTTC.

The chain uses TRBV29-1 and TRBJ2-1, with D perhaps matching TRBD1 or TRBD2 (5 bases each). Trimming left V 6 bases short and J 6 bases short, with 12 bases between. The CDR3 has 12 amino acids. Germline V gives CDR1 SQVTM, CDR2 ANQGSEA. The CDR3 sequence: CSVGPEGNEQFF. CDR3 DNA sequence: TGCAGCGTGGGGCCTGAGGGCAATGAGCAGTTCTTC.

This rearrangement joins TRBV4-1 to TRBJ2-3, with TRBD2 matching 7 bases. The CDR3 totals 16 residues. The trim removed 0 bases at V and 2 bases at J, leaving 5 bases unmatched. CDR1 and CDR2 (germline): MGHRA, YSYEKL. CDR3 bases: TGCGCCAGCAGCCAAGATACGGGACTATCCACAGATACGCAGTATTTT. It translates to CASSQDTGLSTDTQYF.

This clonotype was recorded at least ten times. This sequence joins TRBV12-3 or TRBV12-4 and TRBJ1-1; D ambiguous. This CDR3 contains 14 residues. Trimming took off 1 base at V and 6 bases at J, with 12 bases between the two ends. The CDR3 DNA reads TGTGCCAGCAGTTTAGTCGGTTTGGATTCTGAAGCTTTCTTT. It specifies CASSLVGLDSEAFF.

This clonotype was seen at least ten times. This chain uses TRBV10-3 with TRBJ2-3; D is uncertain. This CDR3 has 14 residues. From germline, CDR1 is ENHRY and CDR2 SYGVKD. V lost 3 bases to trimming and J lost 2 bases, with 9 bases between them. The CDR3 here is CAISDWAATDTQYF. The CDR3 region has the DNA TGTGCCATCAGTGATTGGGCGGCCACAGATACGCAGTATTTT.

The chain links TRBV7-6 to TRBJ1-5; possible D gene TRBD1, 6 bases. V was trimmed by 3 bases and J by 3 bases, leaving 15 bases between them. Germline CDR1 reads SGHVS; CDR2 reads FNYEAQ. There are 16 residues in the CDR3. The CDR3 loop is CASSFSAGTNNQPQHF. CDR3 sequence (DNA): TGTGCCAGCAGCTTCTCCGCCGGGACAAACAATCAGCCCCAGCATTTT.

This sequence joins TRBV18 and TRBJ2-3; weak D call: TRBD1 (6 bases). Germline assignment: CDR1 KGHSH and CDR2 LQKENI. This CDR3 is 16 amino acids long. V lost 3 bases, J lost 3 bases, and 16 bases lay in between. The CDR3 DNA sequence: TGTGCCAGCTCACCGCAGCCGCGACAGGAGACAGATACGCAGTATTTT. As protein: CASSPQPRQETDTQYF.

A note on this clonotype: A read error is possible here, since a much larger clone lies one base away. The rearrangement links TRBV7-3 to TRBJ2-3; no clear D gene. Trimming took 5 bases from V and 1 from J, leaving 7 bases between them. Per germline, CDR1 SGHTA and CDR2 FQGTGA. This CDR3 contains 13 residues. The CDR3 reads CASSGSRTDTQYF. CDR3 coding DNA: TGTGCCAGCAGCGGGTCTCGCACAGATACGCAGTATTTT. The full variable domain, its missing parts supplied by reference TRBV7-3 and TRBJ2-3, is GAGVSQTPSNKVTEKGKYVELRCDPISGHTALYWYRQSLGQGPEFLIYFQGTGAADDSGLPNDRFFAVRPEGSVSTLKIQRTERGDSAVYLCASSGSRTDTQYFGPGTRLTVL.

This clonotype occurred many times. This chain connects TRBV9 to TRBJ2-2; 12 bases match TRBD2. Germline CDR1 reads SGDLS; CDR2 reads YYNGEE. The CDR3 loop spans 16 amino acids. The J segment lost 5 bases and the V segment lost 2 bases, leaving 4 bases of the junction unmatched. DNA of the CDR3: TGTGCCAGCAGCGTCTCTAGCGGGAGGGGAACCGGGGAGCTGTTTTTT. Translated, it gives CASSVSSGRGTGELFF.

The V call is TRBV5-4, the J call TRBJ2-3, with 11 bases aligning to TRBD2. The germline CDR1 and CDR2 sequences are SGHNT and YYREEE (reference sequence). The CDR3 has 17 residues. V was clipped by 4 bases and J by 0 bases; unmatched bases: 7. CDR3 DNA sequence: TGTGCCAGCAGCAAGGGACTAGCGGAGACTAGCACAGATACGCAGTATTTT. It is translated as CASSKGLAETSTDTQYF.

With respect to this clonotype: One end of the junction fails to match germline, which may point to a read error. The V and J genes are TRBV28 and TRBJ1-1, with D perhaps TRBD1 (6 bases). The length of the CDR3 is 13 residues. CDR1 and CDR2 from the germline V gene are MDHEN and SYDVKM. For the CDR3, the DNA is TGTGCCAGCACTTTACGGCGGGGGCTAGAAGCTTTCTTT. Amino acids: CASTLRRGLEAFF.

The table lists this clonotype with a few counts. The chain employs TRBV27 and TRBJ2-7; 10 nucleotides align to TRBD2. Germline CDR1 and CDR2: MNHEY and SMNVEV (reference sequence). Trimming took 4 bases from V and 7 from J; bases not matched to a gene: 19. The CDR3 length is 18 residues. The CDR3 loop reads CASSSPLRLAGSRSEQYF. The CDR3 coding sequence is TGTGCCAGCAGTTCGCCCCTCCGACTAGCGGGTTCGAGGTCGGAGCAGTACTTC.

This clonotype appeared a few times. This rearrangement joins TRBV5-4 to TRBJ2-2; D not resolved. CDR3 size: 13 residues. The germline V gene has CDR1 SGHNT and CDR2 YYREEE (reference sequence). V lost 4 bases to trimming and J lost 5 bases, with 9 bases between them. This chain's CDR3 is CASSPFVTGELFF. CDR3 DNA: TGTGCCAGCAGCCCATTCGTGACCGGGGAGCTGTTTTTT. The full variable domain, with the rest looked up from reference TRBV5-4 and TRBJ2-2, is ETGVTQSPTHLIKTRGQQVTLRCSSQSGHNTVSWYQQALGQGPQFIFQYYREEENGRGNFPPRFSGLQFPNYSSELNVNALELDDSALYLCASSPFVTGELFFGEGSRLTVL.

This chain uses TRBV20-1 with TRBJ1-5; 9 bases are a match to TRBD1. The V segment lost 5 bases and the J segment 2 bases; nucleotides outside the gene matches: 4. CDR1 and CDR2 from the germline V gene are DFQATT and SNEGSKA (reference sequence). This CDR3 has 14 residues. CDR3 bases: TGCAGTGCTCCGGACAGGGGAGGCAATCAGCCCCAGCATTTT. Its protein product is CSAPDRGGNQPQHF.

The chain couples TRBV12-3 or TRBV12-4 to TRBJ1-1, with 12 bases that match TRBD1. There are 16 residues in the CDR3. V gave up 3 bases and J gave up 5 bases; unmatched junction bases: 7. This chain's CDR3 is CASSLGQGAILTEAFF. The CDR3 DNA follows: TGTGCCAGCAGTTTGGGACAGGGGGCGATATTGACTGAAGCTTTCTTT.

The chain has TRBV7-2 and TRBJ2-7; 8 positions match TRBD2. V was clipped by 6 bases and J by 5 bases; unmatched bases: 12. CDR1 is SGHTA and CDR2 is FQGNSA in the germline V gene. CDR3 size: 15 residues. This CDR3 reads CASSLSGRAFDEQYV. The CDR3 DNA reads TGTGCCAGCAGTCTGAGCGGGAGAGCCTTTGACGAGCAGTACGTC.

The V and J genes are TRBV5-1 and TRBJ1-4; D unclear. Germline V CDR1 and CDR2: SGHRS, YFSETQ. Trimming pared 0 bases from V and 3 bases from J, leaving 9 bases between. CDR3 length: 15 residues. CDR3 sequence: CASSLAADSNEKLFF. Here the CDR3 DNA reads TGCGCCAGCAGCTTGGCCGCGGACTCTAATGAAAAACTGTTTTTT.

The V call is TRBV28, the J call TRBJ1-1; D is possibly TRBD1 (6 bases). CDR3 length: 14 amino acids. The V end lost 8 bases, the J end lost 0 bases, and 13 bases lay between the germline ends. Per germline, CDR1 MDHEN and CDR2 SYDVKM. CDR3 region: CASQRGTLNTEAFF. DNA for the CDR3: TGTGCCAGCCAACGCGGGACATTGAACACTGAAGCTTTCTTT.

This chain uses TRBV12-3 or TRBV12-4 with TRBJ1-2; TRBD1 agrees at 7 bases. V shed 3 bases, J shed 7 bases, and the junction held 5 bases outside the gene matches. The CDR3 runs 13 residues. The CDR3 sequence: CASSFAGTAGYTF. The DNA for the CDR3 is TGTGCCAGCAGTTTCGCGGGGACAGCTGGCTACACCTTC.

The chain employs TRBV20-1 and TRBJ2-3, with D possibly matching TRBD1 (6 bases). This CDR3 comprises 15 residues. The germline CDR1 and CDR2 sequences are DFQATT and SNEGSKA (reference sequence). Trimming took 6 bases from V and 7 from J, leaving 23 bases between them. The CDR3 sequence is CSAPNRAMGTYTQYF. The CDR3 region has the DNA TGCAGTGCCCCGAACAGGGCTATGGGCACTTATACGCAGTATTTT.